This T cell receptor beta chain was observed in a study of PD-L1 blockade in urothelial cancer. On the study more broadly: Bladder-origin urothelial cancer in males described about 85% of the roughly 29 patients. Treatment start was followed by blood analysis at 3 weeks (second dose) and again at 6 weeks. Blood yielded a median of approximately 130,000 T cells per sample.

This clone was seen only a few times. This CDR3 has 14 residues. V lost 5 bases and J lost 1, with 12 bases in between. CDR1 and CDR2 (germline): MDHEN, SYDVKM. This table comes from immunoSEQ multiplex PCR, and its TCRdb copy is limited to in-frame clones, with some not included. Of 100,000 or so clones listed, around 85% are singletons. Anywhere from 1 to 8 samples came from each patient, spanning pretreatment and on-treatment. The V call is TRBV28, the J call TRBJ2-7, with D tentatively TRBD2 (5 bases). The starting material was PBMCs, obtained around atezolizumab (anti-PD-L1) treatment. The clonotype comes from a man aged 45 to 65 with urothelial cancer. The CDR3 bases are TGTGCCAGCAGTGCCGGGAAACCATCCTACGAGCAGTACTTC. Translating gives CASSAGKPSYEQYF.